The TCR beta chain under discussion was sequenced for a study of blood T cell repertoires in COVID-19. Per germline, CDR1 SGDLS and CDR2 YYNGEE. The CDR3 totals 15 residues. V dropped 3 bases and J dropped 5; count of bases not matched to a gene: 7. In the authors' workflow: By means of reference gene primer amplification, nucleated cell counts were estimated. Data came from immunoSEQ multiplex PCR; TCRdb stores just in-frame clones and leaves some out. V and J calls and clone size follow that table, whereas D and trimming were derived from the DNA. The sample holds 250,000 to 350,000 clones, under 90% seen once. Participants came from about two dozen US areas, aged about 18 to 89 years.

Sequencing input: PBMCs or T cells enriched from blood (not recorded which). The receptor comes from a woman aged 18-29 years who had recovered from COVID-19. The chain carries TRBV9 and TRBJ2-1, with 8 bases aligning to TRBD2. The chain's CDR3 is CASSGGLAGHNEQFF. CDR3 bases: TGTGCCAGCAGCGGAGGGTTAGCGGGACACAATGAGCAGTTCTTC.